This TCR beta chain was profiled in a study of Ad26.COV2.S vaccination and SARS-CoV-2 variants. Study overall: Into the muscle, Ad26.COV2.S was dosed once or twice, 56 days apart. Findings of the study overall: Comparable non-spike TCR breadth was observed in vaccine and placebo recipients.

As to this clone: Its antigen remains unknown.

Germline CDR1 and CDR2: SGDLS and YYNGEE. V lost 0 bases and J lost 2, with 5 bases in between. The CDR3 is made up of 13 amino acids. This table comes from immunoSEQ multiplex PCR, and its TCRdb copy is limited to in-frame clones, with some not included. This sample has about 370,000 clones, with approximately 89% found just once. Treatment specified: 15 to 20 received Ad26.COV2.S at low or high dose, single or two shots; 5 received placebo; per-sample allocation not given. Each sample was drawn 63 days after the first injection (of vaccine or placebo). It was an adult aged 18-55 years in Boston who was the donor.

The source was peripheral blood, collected in a trial of Ad26.COV2.S vaccine versus placebo. V and J are TRBV9 and TRBJ1-1, with D uncertain. This TCR was recovered from a person aged 18-60 years who received the Ad26.COV2.S COVID-19 vaccine or a placebo. The CDR3 bases are TGTGCCAGCAGCGTAGAGATAAACACTGAAGCTTTCTTT. Its protein is CASSVEINTEAFF.